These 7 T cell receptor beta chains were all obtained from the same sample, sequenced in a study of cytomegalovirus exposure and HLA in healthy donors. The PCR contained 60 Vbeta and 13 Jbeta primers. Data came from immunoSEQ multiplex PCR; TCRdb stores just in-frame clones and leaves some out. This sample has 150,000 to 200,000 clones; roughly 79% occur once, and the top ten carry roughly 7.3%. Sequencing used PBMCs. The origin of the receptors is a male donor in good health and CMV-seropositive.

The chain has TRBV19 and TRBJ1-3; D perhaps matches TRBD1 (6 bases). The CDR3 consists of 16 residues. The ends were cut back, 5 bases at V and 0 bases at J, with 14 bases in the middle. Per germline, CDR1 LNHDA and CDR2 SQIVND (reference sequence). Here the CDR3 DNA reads TGTGCCAGTAGTGCACTTACAGGGAACTCTGGAAACACCATATATTTT. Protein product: CASSALTGNSGNTIYF.

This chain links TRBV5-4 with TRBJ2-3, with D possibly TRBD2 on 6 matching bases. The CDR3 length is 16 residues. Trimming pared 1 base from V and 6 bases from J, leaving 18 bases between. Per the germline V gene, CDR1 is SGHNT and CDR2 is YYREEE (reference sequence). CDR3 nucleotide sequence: TGTGCCAGCAGCTTGTTCGCAGATGTGGAGGGGGATACGCAGTATTTT. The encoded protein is CASSLFADVEGDTQYF.

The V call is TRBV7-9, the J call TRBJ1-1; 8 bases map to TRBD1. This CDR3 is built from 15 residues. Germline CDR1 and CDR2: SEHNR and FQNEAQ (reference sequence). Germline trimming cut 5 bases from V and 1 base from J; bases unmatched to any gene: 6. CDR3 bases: TGTGCCAGCAGCCGTCTAGGGACAGGGAACACTGAAGCTTTCTTT. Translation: CASSRLGTGNTEAFF. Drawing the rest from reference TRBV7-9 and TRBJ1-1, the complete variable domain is DTGVSQNPRHKITKRGQNVTFRCDPISEHNRLYWYRQTLGQGPEFLTYFQNEAQLEKSRLLSDRFSAERPKGSFSTLEIQRTEQGDSAMYLCASSRLGTGNTEAFFGQGTRLTVV.

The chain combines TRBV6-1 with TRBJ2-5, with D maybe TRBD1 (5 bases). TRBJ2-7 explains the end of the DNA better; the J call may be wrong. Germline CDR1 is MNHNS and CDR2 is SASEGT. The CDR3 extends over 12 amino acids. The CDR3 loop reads CASIKGAYEQYF. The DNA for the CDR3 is TGTGCCAGCATCAAAGGGGCCTACGAGCAGTACTTC.

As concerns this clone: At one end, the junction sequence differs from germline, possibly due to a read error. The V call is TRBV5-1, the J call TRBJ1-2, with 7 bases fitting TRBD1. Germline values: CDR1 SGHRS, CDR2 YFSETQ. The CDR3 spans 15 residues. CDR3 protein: CASSFEGAPNYGYAF. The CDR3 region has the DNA TGCGCCAGCAGCTTTGAGGGGGCGCCTAACTATGGCTACGCCTTC.

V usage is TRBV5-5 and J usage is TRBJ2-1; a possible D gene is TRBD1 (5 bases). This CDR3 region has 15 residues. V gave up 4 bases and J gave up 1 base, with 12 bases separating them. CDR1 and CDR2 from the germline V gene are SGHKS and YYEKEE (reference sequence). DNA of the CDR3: TGTGCCAGCAGCGGGCCACGGACATCCTACAATGAGCAGTTCTTC. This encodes CASSGPRTSYNEQFF.

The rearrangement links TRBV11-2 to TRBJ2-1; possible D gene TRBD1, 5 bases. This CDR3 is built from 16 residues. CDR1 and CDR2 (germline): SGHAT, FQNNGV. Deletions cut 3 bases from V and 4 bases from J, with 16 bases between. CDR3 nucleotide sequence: TGTGCCAGCAGCTTTGGCAGGGTGGCCCCTTACAATGAGCAGTTCTTC. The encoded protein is CASSFGRVAPYNEQFF.